The present T cell receptor beta chain was sequenced within a study of persistence of HIV-infected CD4 T cells. General study findings and limits: The rare CMV-responding cells with HIV-1 proviruses were not separately TCR-sequenced.

The stimulus was lysate of CMV-infected fibroblasts, roughly 9.2 ug/mL. CD4+ T cells upregulating both CD40 ligand and CD69 were sorted as responding cells. Suppressive ART was started during chronic HIV-1 infection in these adults. Plasma HIV-1 RNA stayed below 50 copies/mL for at least 4 years. The libraries were made with immunoSEQ version 4 in survey mode. Template was genomic DNA at approximately 10 ng/uL, with up to 1 ug used per sample. TCRdb's copy holds only in-frame clones and misses some; the assay was immunoSEQ multiplex PCR. The sample records 15,000 to 20,000 clones, roughly two thirds being singletons. CDR3 length equals 14 residues. Germline assignment: CDR1 WNHNN and CDR2 SYGVQD (reference sequence). Trimming cost V 0 bases and J 8 bases; bases outside gene matches: 6. In regard to this clone: Antigen unknown.

This clonotype was sampled from an adult woman with HIV who was CMV-seropositive. This sample comprised CD4+ T cells sorted from PBMCs after roughly 18-hour stimulation, obtained from a patient who received antiretroviral therapy. This chain connects TRBV10-1 to TRBJ1-2; 7 bases are shared with TRBD1. CDR3 loop: CASSESYRGTGYTF. The CDR3 nucleotides read TGCGCCAGCAGTGAGTCTTACAGGGGCACCGGCTACACCTTC.